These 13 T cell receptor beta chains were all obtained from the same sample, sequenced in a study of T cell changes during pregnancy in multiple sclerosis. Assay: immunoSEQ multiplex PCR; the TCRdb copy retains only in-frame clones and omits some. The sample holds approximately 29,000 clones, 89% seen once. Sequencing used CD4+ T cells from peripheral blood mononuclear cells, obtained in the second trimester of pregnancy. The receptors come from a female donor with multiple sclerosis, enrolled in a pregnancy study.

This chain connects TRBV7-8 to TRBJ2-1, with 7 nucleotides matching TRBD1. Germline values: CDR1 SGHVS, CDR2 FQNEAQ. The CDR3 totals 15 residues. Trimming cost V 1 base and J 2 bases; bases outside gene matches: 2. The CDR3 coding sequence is TGTGCCAGCAGCTTAGAGGGGGCCCCCTACAATGAGCAGTTCTTC. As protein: CASSLEGAPYNEQFF.

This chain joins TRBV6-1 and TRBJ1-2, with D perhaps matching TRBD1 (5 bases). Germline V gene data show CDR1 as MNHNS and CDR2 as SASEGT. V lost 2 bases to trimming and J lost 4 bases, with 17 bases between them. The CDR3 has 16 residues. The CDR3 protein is CASSEFRGAGSYGYTF. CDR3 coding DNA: TGTGCCAGCAGTGAATTTAGGGGCGCGGGGAGCTATGGCTACACCTTC.

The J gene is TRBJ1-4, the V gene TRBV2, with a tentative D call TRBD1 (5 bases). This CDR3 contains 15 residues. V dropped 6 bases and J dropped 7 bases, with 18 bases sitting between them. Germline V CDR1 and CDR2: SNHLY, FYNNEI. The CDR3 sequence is CASRSQGGAGEKLFF. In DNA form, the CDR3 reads TGTGCCAGCAGGAGCCAGGGAGGGGCAGGTGAAAAACTGTTTTTT.

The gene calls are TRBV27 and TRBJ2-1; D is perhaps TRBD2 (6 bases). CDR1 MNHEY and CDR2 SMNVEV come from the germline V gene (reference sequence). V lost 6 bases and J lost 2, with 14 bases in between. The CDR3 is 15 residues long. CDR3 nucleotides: TGTGCCAGCAGAGGAGGGGCACTTACCTACAATGAGCAGTTCTTC. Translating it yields CASRGGALTYNEQFF.

The CDR3 loop reads CASSPQRQGLGDGYTF. In DNA, the CDR3 is TGTGCCAGCAGCCCTCAGAGACAGGGTTTGGGGGATGGCTACACCTTC. The chain has TRBV7-2 and TRBJ1-2, with 7 bases that match TRBD1. V shed 5 bases and J 6 bases; nucleotides not matched to a gene: 15. The CDR3 extends over 16 amino acids. Per the germline V gene, CDR1 is SGHTA and CDR2 is FQGNSA.

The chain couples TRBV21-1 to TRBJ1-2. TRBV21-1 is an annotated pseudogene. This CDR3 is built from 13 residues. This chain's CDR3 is CASGKNRDYGYTF. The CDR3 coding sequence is TGTGCCAGCGGAAAGAACCGGGACTATGGCTACACCTTC.

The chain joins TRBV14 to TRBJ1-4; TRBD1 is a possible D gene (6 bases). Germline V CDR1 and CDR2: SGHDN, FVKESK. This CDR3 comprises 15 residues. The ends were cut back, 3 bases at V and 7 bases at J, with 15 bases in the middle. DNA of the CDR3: TGTGCCAGCAGCCAGGGGGGGGGCTGGAGTGAAAAACTGTTTTTT. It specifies CASSQGGGWSEKLFF.

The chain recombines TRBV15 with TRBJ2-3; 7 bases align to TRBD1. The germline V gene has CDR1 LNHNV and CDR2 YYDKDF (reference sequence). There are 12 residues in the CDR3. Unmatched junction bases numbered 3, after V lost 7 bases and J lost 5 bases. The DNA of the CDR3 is TGTGCCACCAACAGGGGAGTAGATACGCAGTATTTT. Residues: CATNRGVDTQYF.

The CDR3 region has the DNA TGCGCCAGGAAGAAGACAGTTATTACCGTTGAGTTCTTC. Its translation: CARKKTVITVEFF. The V call is TRBV5-1, the J call TRBJ2-1; TRBD1 might be the D (5 bases). The V end lost 8 bases, the J end lost 14 bases, and 23 bases lay between the germline ends. Germline V gene data show CDR1 as SGHRS and CDR2 as YFSETQ. The CDR3 consists of 13 residues.

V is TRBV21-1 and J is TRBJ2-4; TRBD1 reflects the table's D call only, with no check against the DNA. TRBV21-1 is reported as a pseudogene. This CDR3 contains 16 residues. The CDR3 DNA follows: TGTGCCAGCAGTGACCGACAGGGGGAAGCCAAAAACATTCAGTACTTC. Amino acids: CASSDRQGEAKNIQYF.

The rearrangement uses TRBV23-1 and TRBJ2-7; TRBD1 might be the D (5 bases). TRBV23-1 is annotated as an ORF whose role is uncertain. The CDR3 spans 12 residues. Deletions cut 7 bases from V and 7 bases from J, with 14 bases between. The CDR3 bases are TGCGCCAGCACCGTAAAAAGGACAGAGCAGTACTTC. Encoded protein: CASTVKRTEQYF.

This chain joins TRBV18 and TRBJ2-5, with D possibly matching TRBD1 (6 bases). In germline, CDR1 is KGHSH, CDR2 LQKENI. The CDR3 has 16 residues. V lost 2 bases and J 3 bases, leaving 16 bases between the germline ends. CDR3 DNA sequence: TGTGCCAGCTCACCAACCCGATTCGCAGGGGAAGAGACCCAGTACTTC. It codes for CASSPTRFAGEETQYF.

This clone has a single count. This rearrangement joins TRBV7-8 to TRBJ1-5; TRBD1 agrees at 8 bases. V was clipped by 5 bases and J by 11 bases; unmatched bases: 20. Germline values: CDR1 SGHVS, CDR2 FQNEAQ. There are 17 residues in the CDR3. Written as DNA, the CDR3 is TGTGCCAGCAGCCGGGCGGTCAGGACAGGGTCAGTGGGGGCCCAGCATTTT. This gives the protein CASSRAVRTGSVGAQHF. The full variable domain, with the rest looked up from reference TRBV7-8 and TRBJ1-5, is GAGVSQSPRYKVAKRGQDVALRCDPISGHVSLFWYQQALGQGPEFLTYFQNEAQLDKSGLPSDRFFAERPEGSVSTLKIQRTQQEDSAVYLCASSRAVRTGSVGAQHFGDGTRLSIL.